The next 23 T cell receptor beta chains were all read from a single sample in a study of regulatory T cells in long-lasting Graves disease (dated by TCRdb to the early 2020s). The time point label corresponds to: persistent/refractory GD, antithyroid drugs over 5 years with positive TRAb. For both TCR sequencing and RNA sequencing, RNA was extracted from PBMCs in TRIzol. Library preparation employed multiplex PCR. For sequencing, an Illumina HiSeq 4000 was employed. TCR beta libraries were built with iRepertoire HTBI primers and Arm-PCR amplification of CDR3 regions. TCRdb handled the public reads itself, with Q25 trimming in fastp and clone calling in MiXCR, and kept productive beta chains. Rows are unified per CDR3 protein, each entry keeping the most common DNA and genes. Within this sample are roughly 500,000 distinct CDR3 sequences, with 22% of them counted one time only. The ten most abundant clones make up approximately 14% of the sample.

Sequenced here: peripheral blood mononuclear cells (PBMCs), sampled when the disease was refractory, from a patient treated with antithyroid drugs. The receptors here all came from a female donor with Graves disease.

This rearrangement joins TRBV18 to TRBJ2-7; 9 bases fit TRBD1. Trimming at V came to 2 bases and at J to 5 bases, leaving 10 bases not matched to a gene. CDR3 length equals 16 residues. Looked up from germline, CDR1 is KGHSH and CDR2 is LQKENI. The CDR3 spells CASSPAPGTGLDEQYF. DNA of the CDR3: TGTGCCAGCTCACCAGCCCCCGGGACAGGGCTTGACGAGCAGTACTTC. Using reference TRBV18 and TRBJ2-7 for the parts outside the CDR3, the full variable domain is NAGVMQNPRHLVRRRGQEARLRCSPMKGHSHVYWYRQLPEEGLKFMVYLQKENIIDESGMPKERFSAEFPKEGPSILRIQQVVRGDSAAYFCASSPAPGTGLDEQYFGPGTRLTVT.

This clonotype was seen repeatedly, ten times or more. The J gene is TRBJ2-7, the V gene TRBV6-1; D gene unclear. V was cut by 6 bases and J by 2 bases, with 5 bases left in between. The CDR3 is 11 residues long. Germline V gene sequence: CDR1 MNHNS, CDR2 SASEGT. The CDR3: CASRGTYEQYF. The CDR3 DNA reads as TGTGCCAGCAGAGGGACCTACGAGCAGTACTTC.

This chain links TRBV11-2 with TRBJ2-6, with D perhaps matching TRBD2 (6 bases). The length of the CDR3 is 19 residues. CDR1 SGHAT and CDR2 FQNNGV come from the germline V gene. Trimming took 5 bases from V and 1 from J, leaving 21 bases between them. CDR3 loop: CASSTPGAPSESGANVLTF. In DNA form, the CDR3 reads TGTGCCAGCAGCACCCCGGGAGCGCCATCCGAATCTGGGGCCAACGTCCTGACTTTC.

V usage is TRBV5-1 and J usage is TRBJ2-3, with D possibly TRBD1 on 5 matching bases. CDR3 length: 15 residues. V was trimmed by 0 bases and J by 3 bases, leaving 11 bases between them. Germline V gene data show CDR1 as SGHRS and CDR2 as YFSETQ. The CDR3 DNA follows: TGCGCCAGCAGCTTGGTGGGCAGGGTTACAGATACGCAGTATTTT. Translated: CASSLVGRVTDTQYF.

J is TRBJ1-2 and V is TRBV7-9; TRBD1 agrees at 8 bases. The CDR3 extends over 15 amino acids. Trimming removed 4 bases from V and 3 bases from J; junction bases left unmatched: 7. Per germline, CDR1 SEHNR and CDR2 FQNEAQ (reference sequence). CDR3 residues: CASSSQGAGYYGYTF. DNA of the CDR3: TGTGCCAGCAGCTCTCAGGGGGCGGGGTACTATGGCTACACCTTC.

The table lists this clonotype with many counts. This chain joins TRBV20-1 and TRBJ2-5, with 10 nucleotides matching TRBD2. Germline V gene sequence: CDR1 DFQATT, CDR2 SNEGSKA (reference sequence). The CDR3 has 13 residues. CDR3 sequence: CTISGRRGETQYF. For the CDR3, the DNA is TGCACCATTAGCGGGAGGAGGGGAGAGACCCAGTACTTC.

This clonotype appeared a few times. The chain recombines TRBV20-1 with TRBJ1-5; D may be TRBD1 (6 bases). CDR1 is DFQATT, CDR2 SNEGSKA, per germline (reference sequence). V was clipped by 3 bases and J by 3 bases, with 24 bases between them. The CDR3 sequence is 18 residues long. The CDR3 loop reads CSASPRGAGVNSNQPQHF. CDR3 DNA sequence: TGCAGTGCTAGTCCCCGGGGGGCAGGGGTTAATTCCAATCAGCCCCAGCATTTT.

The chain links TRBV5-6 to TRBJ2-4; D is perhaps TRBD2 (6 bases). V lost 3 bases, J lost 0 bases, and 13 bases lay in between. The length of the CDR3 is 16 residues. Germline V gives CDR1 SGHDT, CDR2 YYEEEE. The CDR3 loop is CASSSVGGVAKNIQYF. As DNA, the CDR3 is TGTGCCAGCAGCTCCGTCGGAGGGGTAGCCAAAAACATTCAGTACTTC.

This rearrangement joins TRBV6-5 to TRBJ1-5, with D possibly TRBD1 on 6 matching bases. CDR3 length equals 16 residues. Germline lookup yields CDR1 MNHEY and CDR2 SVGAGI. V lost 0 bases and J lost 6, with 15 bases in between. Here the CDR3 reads CASSYSQRGGAQPQHF. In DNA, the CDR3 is TGTGCCAGCAGTTACTCCCAACGCGGGGGGGCTCAGCCCCAGCATTTT.

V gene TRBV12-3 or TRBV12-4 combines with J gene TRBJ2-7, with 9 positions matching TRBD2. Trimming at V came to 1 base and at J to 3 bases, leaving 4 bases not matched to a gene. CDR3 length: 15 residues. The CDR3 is CASSLVGREGYEQYF. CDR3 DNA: TGTGCCAGCAGTTTAGTGGGGCGGGAGGGCTACGAGCAGTACTTC.

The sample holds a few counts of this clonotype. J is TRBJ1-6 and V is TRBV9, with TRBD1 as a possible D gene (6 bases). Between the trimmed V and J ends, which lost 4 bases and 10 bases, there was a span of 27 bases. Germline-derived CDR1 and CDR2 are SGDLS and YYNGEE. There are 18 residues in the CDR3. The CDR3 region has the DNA TGTGCCAGCAGCCTTTATGGGGGGCTGGCAGGGGCAGAGTCACCCCTCCACTTT. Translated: CASSLYGGLAGAESPLHF. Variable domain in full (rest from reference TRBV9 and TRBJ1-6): DSGVTQTPKHLITATGQRVTLRCSPRSGDLSVYWYQQSLDQGLQFLIQYYNGEERAKGNILERFSAQQFPDLHSELNLSSLELGDSALYFCASSLYGGLAGAESPLHFGNGTRLTVT.

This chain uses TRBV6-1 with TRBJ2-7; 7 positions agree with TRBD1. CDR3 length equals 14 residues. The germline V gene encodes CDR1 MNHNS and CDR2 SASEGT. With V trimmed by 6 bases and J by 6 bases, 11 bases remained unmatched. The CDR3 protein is CASRRTTGIGEQYF. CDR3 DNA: TGTGCCAGCAGGCGAACGACAGGGATCGGCGAGCAGTACTTC.

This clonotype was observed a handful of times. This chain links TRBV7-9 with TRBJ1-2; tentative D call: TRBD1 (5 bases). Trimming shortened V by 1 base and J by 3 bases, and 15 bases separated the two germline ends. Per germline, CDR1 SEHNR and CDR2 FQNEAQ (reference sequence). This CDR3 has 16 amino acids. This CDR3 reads CASSLVGAGDDYGYTF. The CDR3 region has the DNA TGTGCCAGCAGCTTAGTCGGGGCCGGGGACGACTATGGCTACACCTTC.

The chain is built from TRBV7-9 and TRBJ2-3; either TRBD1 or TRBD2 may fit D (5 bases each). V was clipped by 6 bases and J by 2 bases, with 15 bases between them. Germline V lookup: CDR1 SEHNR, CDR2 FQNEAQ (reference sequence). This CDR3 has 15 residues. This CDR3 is CASRPGRADTDTQYF. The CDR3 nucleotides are TGTGCCAGCAGACCGGGACGGGCGGACACAGATACGCAGTATTTT.

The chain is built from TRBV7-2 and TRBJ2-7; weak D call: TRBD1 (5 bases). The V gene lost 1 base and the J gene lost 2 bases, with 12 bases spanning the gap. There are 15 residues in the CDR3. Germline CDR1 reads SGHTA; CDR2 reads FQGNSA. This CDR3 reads CASSLVGALPYEQYF. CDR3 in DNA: TGTGCCAGCAGCTTAGTAGGGGCGCTCCCCTACGAGCAGTACTTC.

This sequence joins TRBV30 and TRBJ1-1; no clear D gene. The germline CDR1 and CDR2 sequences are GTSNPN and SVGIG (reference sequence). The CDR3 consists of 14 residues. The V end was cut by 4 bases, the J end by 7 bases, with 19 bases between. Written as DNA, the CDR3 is TGTGCCTGGAACCTTAACCCTGTCTCCCTTGAAGCTTTCTTT. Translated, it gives CAWNLNPVSLEAFF.

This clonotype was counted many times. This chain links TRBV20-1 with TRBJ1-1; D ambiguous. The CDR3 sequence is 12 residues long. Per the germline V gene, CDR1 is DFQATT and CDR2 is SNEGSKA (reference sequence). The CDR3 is CSYGRMNTEAFF. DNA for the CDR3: TGCTCCTACGGGCGAATGAACACTGAAGCTTTCTTT.

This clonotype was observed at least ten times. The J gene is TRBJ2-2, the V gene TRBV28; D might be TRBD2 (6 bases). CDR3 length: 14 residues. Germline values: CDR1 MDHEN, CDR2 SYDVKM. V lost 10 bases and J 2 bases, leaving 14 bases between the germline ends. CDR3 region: CATYGGLNTGELFF. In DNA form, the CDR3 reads TGTGCCACCTATGGGGGGTTAAACACCGGGGAGCTGTTTTTT.

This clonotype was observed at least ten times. The CDR3 sequence: CASSRSTVNTEAFF. The CDR3, as DNA: TGTGCCAGCAGCCGGTCGACGGTGAACACTGAAGCTTTCTTT. This chain uses TRBV27 with TRBJ1-1, with D hard to call. The V gene lost 6 bases and the J gene lost 0 bases, with 11 bases spanning the gap. This CDR3 has 14 residues. Germline CDR1 reads MNHEY; CDR2 reads SMNVEV (reference sequence).

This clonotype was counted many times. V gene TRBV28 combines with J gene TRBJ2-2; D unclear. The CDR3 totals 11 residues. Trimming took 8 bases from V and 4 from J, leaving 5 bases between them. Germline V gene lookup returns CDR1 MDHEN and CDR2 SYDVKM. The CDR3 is CASLLTGELFF. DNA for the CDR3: TGTGCCAGCCTCCTCACCGGGGAGCTGTTTTTT.

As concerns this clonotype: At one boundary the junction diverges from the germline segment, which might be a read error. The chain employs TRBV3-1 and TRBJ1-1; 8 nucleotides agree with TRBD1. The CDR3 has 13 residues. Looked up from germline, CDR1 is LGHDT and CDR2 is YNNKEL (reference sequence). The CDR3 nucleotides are TGTGCCAGCAGCAGGGTGGCACAGGGGGGCCCGCAATTT. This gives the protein CASSRVAQGGPQF.

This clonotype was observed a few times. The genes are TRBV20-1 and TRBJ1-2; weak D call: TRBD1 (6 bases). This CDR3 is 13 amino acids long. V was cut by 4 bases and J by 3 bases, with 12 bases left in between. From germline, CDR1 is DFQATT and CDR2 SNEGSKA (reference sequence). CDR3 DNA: TGCAGTGCTACACAGGGAGGCGACTATGGCTACACCTTC. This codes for CSATQGGDYGYTF.

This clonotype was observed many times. Written as DNA, the CDR3 is TGTGCCAGCGGAACAACAGAAAACACTGAAGCTTTCTTT. Its translation is CASGTTENTEAFF. This chain connects TRBV13 to TRBJ1-1, with D uncertain. The V and J ends lost 8 bases and 2 bases respectively, with 12 bases between them. The CDR3 is 13 residues long. Germline CDR1 is PRHDT and CDR2 is FYEKMQ (reference sequence).